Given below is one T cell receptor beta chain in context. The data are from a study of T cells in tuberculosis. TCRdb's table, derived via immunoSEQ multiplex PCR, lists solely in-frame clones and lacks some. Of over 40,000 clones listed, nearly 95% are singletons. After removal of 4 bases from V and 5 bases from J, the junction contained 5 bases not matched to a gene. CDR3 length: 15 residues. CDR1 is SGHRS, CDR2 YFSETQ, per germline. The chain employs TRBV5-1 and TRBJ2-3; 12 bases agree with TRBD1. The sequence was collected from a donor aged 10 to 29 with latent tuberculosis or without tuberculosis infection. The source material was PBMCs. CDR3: CASSRDRGPGDTQYF. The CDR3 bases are TGCGCCAGCAGCCGGGACAGGGGGCCCGGAGATACGCAGTATTTT.